The TCR beta chain under discussion was sequenced for a study of blood T cell repertoires in COVID-19. Across the study: Collection of acute and convalescent COVID-19 samples took place in the United States, Italy and Spain. T cells, B-cell-depleted T cells, or PBMCs provided the cDNA or gDNA that served as material.

Participant-reported clinical history was the basis for cohort assignment. Either two negative PCRs, clearance, or symptom resolution qualified Cohort 3 donors as recovered. Data came from immunoSEQ multiplex PCR; TCRdb stores just in-frame clones and leaves some out. The data contain more than 350,000 clones, approximately 90% of them singletons. Germline trimming cut 3 bases from V and 6 bases from J; bases unmatched to any gene: 2. The CDR3 has 13 amino acids. CDR1 is GTSNPN and CDR2 is SVGIG in the germline V gene (reference sequence). Sequencing was carried out using PBMCs or T cells enriched from blood (not recorded which). This chain uses TRBV30 with TRBJ2-2; 9 bases are shared with TRBD1. The source is a man aged 18-30 years who had recovered from COVID-19. The CDR3: CAWRGTGSGELFF. In DNA, the CDR3 is TGTGCCTGGAGGGGGACAGGGTCCGGGGAGCTGTTTTTT.